The T cell receptor (beta chain) described here comes from a study of control samples from healthy donors and cancer patients. Repertoires were generated with immunoSEQ multiplex PCR, while TCRdb's copy carries only in-frame clones and drops some. This table holds under 200,000 clones, roughly 89% found once. Germline V gene lookup returns CDR1 WSHSY and CDR2 SAAADI. V lost 1 base to trimming and J lost 2 bases, with 8 bases between them. CDR3 length: 14 amino acids. Sequencing was done on a sample of blood. This rearrangement joins TRBV10-2 to TRBJ1-1, with unresolved D. The TCR sequence derives from a woman under 40 in good health. CDR3 protein: CASSEFGGNTEAFF. Here the CDR3 DNA reads TGCGCCAGCAGTGAGTTCGGCGGAAACACTGAAGCTTTCTTT.